This T cell receptor beta chain derives from a study of blood T cells in healthy people across ages. Study information: Template switching caught about one barcoded beta molecule for each two T cells. Findings and caveats of the study: Strongly correlated with naive T cell percentage was TCR beta diversity. Both higher diversity and more naive CD4+ cells marked long-lived donors when set against aged donors.

Each donor gave 9 to 10 milliliters of peripheral blood. V was shortened by 4 bases and J by 0 bases, with 17 bases between the two germline ends. The CDR3 runs to 17 residues. Germline values: CDR1 LGHDT, CDR2 YNNKEL (reference sequence). For this clonotype: Antigen: not known.

Primers used in a second PCR of about 6 to 11 cycles were a sample-barcoded 5' primer and a J-beta primer mix. Via MiXCR, TCRdb re-called the 5' RACE reads, giving one row per CDR3 protein. This sample has around 2 million distinct CDR3 sequences; roughly two fifths occur once, and the top ten carry about 23%. Input material: blood. This TCR was recovered from a human donor in good health. The chain joins TRBV3-1 to TRBJ2-3; tentative D call: TRBD2 (6 bases). CDR3 coding DNA: TGTGCCAGCAGCCGAGGGCGGGACGCAGCCAGCACAGATACGCAGTATTTT. Translation gives CASSRGRDAASTDTQYF.